These 30 T cell receptor beta chains originate from one sample sequenced in a study of shared clonotypes between healthy human individuals. Sequencing was performed with immunoSEQ multiplex PCR; in TCRdb, only in-frame clones are kept and a portion is missing. The sample yields around 2.3 million clones, approximately 95% seen once. Sequencing used naive CD4+ T cells sorted from blood. Specified subset: CD45RA+ positively selected. Receptors originate from a man younger than 35 in good health.

The gene calls are TRBV30 and TRBJ1-2, with D possibly TRBD1 on 6 matching bases. The V gene lost 1 base and the J gene lost 2 bases, with 8 bases spanning the gap. This CDR3 has 13 residues. Germline lookup yields CDR1 GTSNPN and CDR2 SVGIG (reference sequence). CDR3 nucleotide sequence: TGTGCCTGGAGTGCCAGGGGAAACTATGGCTACACCTTC. Protein: CAWSARGNYGYTF.

This clone was seen just once. The chain combines TRBV7-6 with TRBJ2-5; D is possibly TRBD2 (5 bases). Trimming left V 0 bases short and J 2 bases short, with 7 bases between. CDR1 SGHVS and CDR2 FNYEAQ come from the germline V gene. The CDR3 contains 14 residues. In DNA, the CDR3 is TGTGCCAGCAGCTTAGCGACTAAACAAGAGACCCAGTACTTC. Residues: CASSLATKQETQYF.

V is TRBV7-6 and J is TRBJ2-7; D is possibly TRBD1 (6 bases). V was cut by 5 bases and J by 3 bases, with 11 bases left in between. Germline CDR1 is SGHVS and CDR2 is FNYEAQ. The CDR3 consists of 13 residues. CDR3 in DNA: TGTGCCAGCAGCCGGACAGACATCTACGAGCAGTACTTC. Its translation: CASSRTDIYEQYF.

J is TRBJ1-2 and V is TRBV7-2, with D perhaps matching TRBD1 (5 bases). The germline V and J ends were trimmed by 4 bases and 8 bases, with 17 bases remaining between them. This CDR3 has 14 residues. Germline loops: CDR1 SGHTA, CDR2 FQGNSA. The CDR3 DNA is TGTGCCAGCAGCTCCCGGGCGGGGGAGGAGGGCTACACCTTC. Residues: CASSSRAGEEGYTF.

This clone has just one count. Here the CDR3 reads CASRTAVHAGEQYF. The CDR3 nucleotides read TGTGCCAGTAGAACGGCGGTTCATGCAGGCGAGCAGTACTTC. V gene TRBV19 combines with J gene TRBJ2-7; no firm D call. Trimming took 6 bases from V and 6 from J, leaving 18 bases between them. The CDR3 sequence is 14 residues long. Germline CDR1 is LNHDA and CDR2 is SQIVND (reference sequence).

As regards this clone: The sample contains more than one DNA sequence encoding this CDR3. This rearrangement joins TRBV5-1 to TRBJ1-1, with unresolved D. The germline V and J ends were trimmed by 0 bases and 4 bases, with 7 bases remaining between them. Germline V gene lookup returns CDR1 SGHRS and CDR2 YFSETQ. CDR3 length equals 13 residues. CDR3: CASSLGRGTEAFF. The CDR3 DNA sequence: TGCGCCAGCAGCTTGGGGAGAGGCACTGAAGCTTTCTTT. The full variable domain, in which reference TRBV5-1 and TRBJ1-1 provide the parts outside the CDR3, is KAGVTQTPRYLIKTRGQQVTLSCSPISGHRSVSWYQQTPGQGLQFLFEYFSETQRNKGNFPGRFSGRQFSNSRSEMNVSTLELGDSALYLCASSLGRGTEAFFGQGTRLTVV.

This clone was found once. V gene TRBV5-1 combines with J gene TRBJ2-7; 9 bases are shared with TRBD2. CDR1 and CDR2 from the germline V gene are SGHRS and YFSETQ. The V and J ends lost 6 bases and 4 bases, in that order; junction bases with no gene match: 11. The CDR3 totals 15 residues. DNA for the CDR3: TGCGCCAGCACCCTCGGGCTAGCGGGAATATACGAGCAGTACTTC. As protein: CASTLGLAGIYEQYF.

The chain joins TRBV11-2 to TRBJ2-1; 15 bases align to TRBD2. CDR1 and CDR2 (germline): SGHAT, FQNNGV. CDR3 length equals 18 residues. V was pared by 1 base and J by 6 bases, with 7 bases of the junction left unmatched. Here the CDR3 DNA reads TGTGCCAGCAGCTTAGGGACTAGCGGGGGGGGCCTTTCCAATGAGCAGTTCTTC. Amino acid sequence: CASSLGTSGGGLSNEQFF.

V and J are TRBV29-1 and TRBJ1-1, with TRBD1 identical over 7 bases. Germline CDR1 and CDR2: SQVTM and ANQGSEA. V lost 4 bases to trimming and J lost 5 bases; unmatched junction nucleotides: 4. This CDR3 has 12 residues. Here the CDR3 reads CSVGTGITEAFF. The CDR3 nucleotides read TGCAGCGTTGGGACAGGCATAACTGAAGCTTTCTTT.

The J gene is TRBJ1-2, the V gene TRBV7-9; D is undetermined. The CDR3 covers 14 residues. From germline, CDR1 is SEHNR and CDR2 FQNEAQ (reference sequence). Trimming shortened V by 2 bases and J by 10 bases, and 17 bases separated the two germline ends. CDR3 sequence (DNA): TGTGCCAGCAGCTTAATGGTCGGAAGCCCCTTCTACACCTTC. Amino acids: CASSLMVGSPFYTF.

This clone was counted once. V gene TRBV7-3 combines with J gene TRBJ2-3, with 9 bases aligning to TRBD2. Unmatched junction bases numbered 5, after V lost 3 bases and J lost 4 bases. The CDR3 extends over 15 amino acids. Looked up from germline, CDR1 is SGHTA and CDR2 is FQGTGA. The DNA for the CDR3 is TGTGCCAGCAGCTTTGCGGGGGGGCATTCAGATACGCAGTATTTT. Protein: CASSFAGGHSDTQYF.

The gene calls are TRBV2 and TRBJ2-5; D possibly corresponds to TRBD2 (6 bases). Germline V gene lookup returns CDR1 SNHLY and CDR2 FYNNEI. V dropped 1 base and J dropped 5 bases, with 11 bases sitting between them. The CDR3 consists of 14 residues. This CDR3 is CASSEEEGKETQYF. The CDR3 region has the DNA TGTGCCAGCAGTGAAGAGGAGGGAAAGGAGACCCAGTACTTC.

This chain joins TRBV28 and TRBJ1-5, with D uncertain. Germline CDR1 is MDHEN and CDR2 is SYDVKM. The V end was cut by 5 bases, the J end by 4 bases, with 9 bases between. This CDR3 region has 13 residues. The CDR3 DNA sequence: TGTGCCAGCAGTGTAACGGGGAATCAGCCCCAGCATTTT. It is translated as CASSVTGNQPQHF.

The CDR3 here is CAPVNQPQHF. The CDR3 nucleotides read TGTGCCCCGGTCAATCAGCCCCAGCATTTT. The chain joins TRBV27 to TRBJ1-5; D ambiguous. CDR3 length: 10 residues. Per the germline V gene, CDR1 is MNHEY and CDR2 is SMNVEV (reference sequence). With 11 bases removed from V and 3 bases from J, the gap between germline ends came to 5 bases.

Comments on this clone: The identical CDR3 is also encoded by other nucleotide sequences in the sample. The chain links TRBV6-5 to TRBJ1-1; D ambiguous. Trimming took off 0 bases at V and 5 bases at J, with 4 bases between the two ends. This CDR3 has 12 amino acids. Germline loops: CDR1 MNHEY, CDR2 SVGAGI. The CDR3 sequence: CASSYSDTEAFF. CDR3 nucleotide sequence: TGTGCCAGCAGTTACTCCGATACTGAAGCTTTCTTT.

The chain joins TRBV30 to TRBJ1-2; no clear D. V was cut by 5 bases and J by 2 bases, with 6 bases left in between. This CDR3 is 11 amino acids long. Germline CDR1 and CDR2: GTSNPN and SVGIG (reference sequence). CDR3: CAWAPNYGYTF. DNA for the CDR3: TGTGCCTGGGCCCCGAACTATGGCTACACCTTC. The whole variable domain, filled in from reference TRBV30 and TRBJ1-2, reads SQTIHQWPATLVQPVGSPLSLECTVEGTSNPNLYWYRQAAGRGLQLLFYSVGIGQISSEVPQNLSASRPQDRQFILSSKKLLLSDSGFYLCAWAPNYGYTFGSGTRLTVV.

This clone was detected only once. The chain links TRBV4-1 to TRBJ2-5, with TRBD1 matching over 8 bases. J gave up 7 bases and V 0 bases, and 4 bases lay outside the gene matches. CDR1 and CDR2 (germline): MGHRA, YSYEKL. The CDR3 has 14 amino acids. Here the CDR3 reads CASSQETGGTTQYF. The CDR3 nucleotides are TGCGCCAGCAGCCAAGAAACAGGGGGGACGACCCAGTACTTC.

This chain connects TRBV10-3 to TRBJ1-1, with TRBD1 matching 7 bases. Germline V gene sequence: CDR1 ENHRY, CDR2 SYGVKD. V gave up 2 bases and J gave up 0 bases; unmatched junction bases: 6. The length of the CDR3 is 16 residues. As DNA, the CDR3 is TGTGCCATCAGTGAGATCCAGGGGGGCATGAACACTGAAGCTTTCTTT. Protein: CAISEIQGGMNTEAFF.

J is TRBJ2-7 and V is TRBV5-1; 14 positions agree with TRBD2. CDR1 and CDR2 from the germline V gene are SGHRS and YFSETQ. The CDR3 length is 16 residues. The J segment lost 4 bases and the V segment lost 6 bases, leaving 9 bases of the junction unmatched. CDR3 nucleotide sequence: TGCGCCAGCACGCCGTCGGGACTAGCGGGAGTGTACGAGCAGTACTTC. This translates into CASTPSGLAGVYEQYF.

The gene calls are TRBV18 and TRBJ2-1; D uncertain. The CDR3 has 11 amino acids. The V gene's germline CDR1 is KGHSH and CDR2 LQKENI. Trimming left V 4 bases short and J 8 bases short, with 6 bases between. The CDR3 DNA reads TGTGCCAGCTCACTGGCAGATGAGCAGTTCTTC. This translates into CASSLADEQFF.

The chain recombines TRBV27 with TRBJ2-7; a weak D match, TRBD1 (6 bases). CDR3 size: 14 residues. The germline gives CDR1 MNHEY, CDR2 SMNVEV (reference sequence). V was pared by 4 bases and J by 2 bases, with 12 bases between. Written as DNA, the CDR3 is TGTGCCAGCAGTTCGACAGGTCCTACCTACGAGCAGTACTTC. Translation gives CASSSTGPTYEQYF.

V gene TRBV6-1 combines with J gene TRBJ2-5; 10 nucleotides align to TRBD2. J gave up 4 bases and V 0 bases, and 5 bases lay outside the gene matches. Per germline, CDR1 MNHNS and CDR2 SASEGT. The CDR3 runs to 16 residues. This CDR3 reads CASSEAGTSVGETQYF. The CDR3, as DNA: TGTGCCAGCAGTGAAGCCGGGACTAGCGTAGGAGAGACCCAGTACTTC.

This rearrangement joins TRBV5-1 to TRBJ2-2, with 9 bases aligning to TRBD1. The CDR3 runs 17 residues. The germline V gene has CDR1 SGHRS and CDR2 YFSETQ. V shed 0 bases, J shed 4 bases, and the junction held 7 bases outside the gene matches. CDR3 nucleotides: TGCGCCAGCAGCTTGGTTCCTACAGGGGGCGGCACCGGGGAGCTGTTTTTT. It codes for CASSLVPTGGGTGELFF. Using reference TRBV5-1 and TRBJ2-2 for the parts outside the CDR3, the full variable domain is KAGVTQTPRYLIKTRGQQVTLSCSPISGHRSVSWYQQTPGQGLQFLFEYFSETQRNKGNFPGRFSGRQFSNSRSEMNVSTLELGDSALYLCASSLVPTGGGTGELFFGEGSRLTVL.

The V call is TRBV5-1, the J call TRBJ2-2, with 7 nucleotides matching TRBD1. V shed 4 bases and J 2 bases; nucleotides not matched to a gene: 5. The CDR3 runs 15 residues. CDR1 and CDR2 from the germline V gene are SGHRS and YFSETQ. Written as DNA, the CDR3 is TGCGCCAGCAGCCACGGGGACAGTAACACCGGGGAGCTGTTTTTT. It codes for CASSHGDSNTGELFF.

To note about this clone: The identical CDR3 is also encoded by other nucleotide sequences in the sample. The chain links TRBV19 to TRBJ1-5; a weak D match, TRBD1 (6 bases). V lost 8 bases to trimming and J lost 2 bases, with 7 bases between them. There are 12 residues in the CDR3. Germline CDR1 LNHDA, CDR2 SQIVND (reference sequence). The CDR3 protein is CASSGGNQPQHF. The CDR3 DNA reads as TGTGCCAGTTCAGGGGGCAATCAGCCCCAGCATTTT.

V is TRBV6-5 and J is TRBJ1-4; D is unresolved. CDR3 length: 15 residues. V was cut by 0 bases and J by 6 bases, with 11 bases left in between. Germline assignment: CDR1 MNHEY and CDR2 SVGAGI. The CDR3 here is CASSYSRALYEKLFF. The CDR3 nucleotides are TGTGCCAGCAGTTACTCGAGGGCCCTCTATGAAAAACTGTTTTTT.

The chain links TRBV10-3 to TRBJ2-1; 14 nucleotides align to TRBD2. J lost 8 bases, V lost 7 bases, and 4 bases had no gene match. Looked up from germline, CDR1 is ENHRY and CDR2 is SYGVKD. This CDR3 comprises 14 residues. In DNA form, the CDR3 reads TGTGCCATCAAGGGACTAGCGGGAGTCGATGAGCAGTTCTTC. Translation gives CAIKGLAGVDEQFF.

This chain links TRBV10-3 with TRBJ1-3; the match to TRBD1 covers 8 bases. V trimming: 0 bases; J trimming: 6 bases; junction bases outside the gene matches: 1. The CDR3 has 14 amino acids. The germline CDR1 and CDR2 sequences are ENHRY and SYGVKD. The CDR3 sequence: CAISESQGANTIYF. The CDR3, as DNA: TGTGCCATCAGTGAGTCCCAGGGGGCAAACACCATATATTTT.

Note on this clone: Other DNA sequences from this sample encode an identical CDR3 as well. This sequence joins TRBV30 and TRBJ1-5; no clear D gene. In germline, CDR1 is GTSNPN, CDR2 SVGIG (reference sequence). This CDR3 contains 13 residues. The germline V and J ends were trimmed by 1 base and 2 bases, with 6 bases remaining between them. The CDR3, as DNA: TGTGCCTGGAGTGGATTGGGCAATCAGCCCCAGCATTTT. Translating gives CAWSGLGNQPQHF. Combining the CDR3 with reference TRBV30 and TRBJ1-5 gives the whole variable domain SQTIHQWPATLVQPVGSPLSLECTVEGTSNPNLYWYRQAAGRGLQLLFYSVGIGQISSEVPQNLSASRPQDRQFILSSKKLLLSDSGFYLCAWSGLGNQPQHFGDGTRLSIL.

The V and J genes are TRBV2 and TRBJ1-2; D remains ambiguous. This CDR3 region has 13 residues. Germline-derived CDR1 and CDR2 are SNHLY and FYNNEI. Trimming shortened V by 7 bases and J by 5 bases, and 14 bases separated the two germline ends. The CDR3 DNA follows: TGTGCCAGCATCGCAGGCCTAGTTTATGGCTACACCTTC. Protein sequence: CASIAGLVYGYTF.